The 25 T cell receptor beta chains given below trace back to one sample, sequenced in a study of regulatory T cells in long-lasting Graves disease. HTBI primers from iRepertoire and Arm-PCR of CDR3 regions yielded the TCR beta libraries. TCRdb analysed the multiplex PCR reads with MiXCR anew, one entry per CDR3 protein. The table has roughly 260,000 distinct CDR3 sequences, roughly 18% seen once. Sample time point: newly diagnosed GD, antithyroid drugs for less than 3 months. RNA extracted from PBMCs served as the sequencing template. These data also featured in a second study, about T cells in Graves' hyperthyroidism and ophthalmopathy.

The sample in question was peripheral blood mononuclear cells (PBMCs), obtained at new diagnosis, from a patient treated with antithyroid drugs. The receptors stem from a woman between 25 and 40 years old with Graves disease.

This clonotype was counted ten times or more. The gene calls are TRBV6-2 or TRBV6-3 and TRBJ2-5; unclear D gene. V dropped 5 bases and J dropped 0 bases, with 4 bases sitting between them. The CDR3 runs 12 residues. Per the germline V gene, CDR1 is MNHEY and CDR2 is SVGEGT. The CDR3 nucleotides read TGTGCCAGCAGTGAGTACCAAGAGACCCAGTACTTC. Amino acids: CASSEYQETQYF.

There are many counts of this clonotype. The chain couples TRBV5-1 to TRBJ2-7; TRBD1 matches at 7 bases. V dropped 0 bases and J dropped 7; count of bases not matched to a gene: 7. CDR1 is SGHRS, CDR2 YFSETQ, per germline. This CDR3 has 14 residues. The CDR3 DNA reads TGCGCCAGCAGCTTGGACAGGGGACCCTTGGAGCAGTACTTC. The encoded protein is CASSLDRGPLEQYF. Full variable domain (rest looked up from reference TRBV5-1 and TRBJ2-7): KAGVTQTPRYLIKTRGQQVTLSCSPISGHRSVSWYQQTPGQGLQFLFEYFSETQRNKGNFPGRFSGRQFSNSRSEMNVSTLELGDSALYLCASSLDRGPLEQYFGPGTRLTVT.

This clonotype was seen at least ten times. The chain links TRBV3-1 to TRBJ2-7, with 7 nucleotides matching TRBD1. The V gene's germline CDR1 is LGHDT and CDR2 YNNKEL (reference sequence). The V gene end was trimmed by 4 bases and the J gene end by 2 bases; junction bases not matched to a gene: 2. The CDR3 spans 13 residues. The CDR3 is CASSRQGTYEQYF. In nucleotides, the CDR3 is TGTGCCAGCAGCCGACAGGGCACCTACGAGCAGTACTTC.

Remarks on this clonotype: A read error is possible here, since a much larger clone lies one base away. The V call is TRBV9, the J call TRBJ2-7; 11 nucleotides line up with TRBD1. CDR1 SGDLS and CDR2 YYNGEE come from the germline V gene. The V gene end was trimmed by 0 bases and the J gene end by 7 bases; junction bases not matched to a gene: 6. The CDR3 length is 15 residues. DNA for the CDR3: TGTGCCAGCAGCGTAGACGGACAGGGGGCGAATGAGCAGTACTTC. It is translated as CASSVDGQGANEQYF.

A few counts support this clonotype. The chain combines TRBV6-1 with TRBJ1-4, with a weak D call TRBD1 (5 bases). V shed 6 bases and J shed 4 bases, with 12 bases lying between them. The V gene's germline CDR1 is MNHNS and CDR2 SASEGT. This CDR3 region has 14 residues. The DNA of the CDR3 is TGTGCCAGCAGCCCGGGACGGCATAATGAAAAACTGTTTTTT. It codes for CASSPGRHNEKLFF.

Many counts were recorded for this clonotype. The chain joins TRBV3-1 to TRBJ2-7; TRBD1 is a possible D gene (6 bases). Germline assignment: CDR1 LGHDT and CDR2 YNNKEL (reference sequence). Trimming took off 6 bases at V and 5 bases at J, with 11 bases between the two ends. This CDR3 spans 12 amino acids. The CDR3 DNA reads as TGTGCCAGCAGTGACAGGTTCGACGAGCAGTACTTC. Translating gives CASSDRFDEQYF.

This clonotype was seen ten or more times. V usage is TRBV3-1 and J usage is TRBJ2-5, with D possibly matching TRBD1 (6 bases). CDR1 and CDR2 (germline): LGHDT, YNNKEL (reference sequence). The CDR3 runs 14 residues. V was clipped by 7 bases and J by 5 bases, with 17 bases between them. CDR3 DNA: TGTGCCAGCACCGGGACATTTGGCCCGGAGACCCAGTACTTC. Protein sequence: CASTGTFGPETQYF.

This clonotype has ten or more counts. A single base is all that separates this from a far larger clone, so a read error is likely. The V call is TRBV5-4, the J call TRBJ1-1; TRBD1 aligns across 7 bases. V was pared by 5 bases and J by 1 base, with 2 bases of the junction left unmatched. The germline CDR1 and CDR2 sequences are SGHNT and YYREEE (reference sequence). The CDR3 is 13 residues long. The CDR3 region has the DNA TGTGCCAGCAGGCGACAGGGGAACACTGAAGCTTTCTTT. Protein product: CASRRQGNTEAFF.

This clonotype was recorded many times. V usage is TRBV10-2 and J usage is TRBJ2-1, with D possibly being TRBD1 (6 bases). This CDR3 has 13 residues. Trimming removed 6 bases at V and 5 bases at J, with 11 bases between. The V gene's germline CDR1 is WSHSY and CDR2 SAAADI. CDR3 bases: TGCGCCAGCAGGAGGACAGAAGACAATGAGCAGTTCTTC. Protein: CASRRTEDNEQFF.

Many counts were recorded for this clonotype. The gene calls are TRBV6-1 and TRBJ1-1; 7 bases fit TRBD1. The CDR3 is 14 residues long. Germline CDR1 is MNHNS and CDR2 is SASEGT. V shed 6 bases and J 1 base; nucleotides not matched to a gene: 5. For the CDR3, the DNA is TGTGCCAGCAGGCTGGGACAGCAGAACACTGAAGCTTTCTTT. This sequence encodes CASRLGQQNTEAFF.

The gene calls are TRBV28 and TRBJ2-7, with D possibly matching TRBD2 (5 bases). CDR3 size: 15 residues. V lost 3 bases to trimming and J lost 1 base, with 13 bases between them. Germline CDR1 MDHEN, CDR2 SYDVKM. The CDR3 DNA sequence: TGTGCCAGCAGTTTTACCACTAGTAGATCCTACGAGCAGTACTTC. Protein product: CASSFTTSRSYEQYF.

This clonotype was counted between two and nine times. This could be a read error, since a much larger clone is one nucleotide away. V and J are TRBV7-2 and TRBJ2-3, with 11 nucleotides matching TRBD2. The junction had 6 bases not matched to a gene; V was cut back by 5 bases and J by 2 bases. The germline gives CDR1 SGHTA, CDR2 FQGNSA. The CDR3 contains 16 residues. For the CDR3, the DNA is TGTGCCAGCAGCGTCCTTAGCGGGGGGGTCACAGATACGCAGTATTTT. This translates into CASSVLSGGVTDTQYF.

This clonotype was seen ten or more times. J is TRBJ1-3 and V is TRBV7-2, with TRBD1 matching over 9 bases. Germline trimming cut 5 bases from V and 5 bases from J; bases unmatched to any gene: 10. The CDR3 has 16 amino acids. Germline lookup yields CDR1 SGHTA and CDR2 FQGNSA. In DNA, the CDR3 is TGTGCCAGCAGCCCTTGGGCCGGGACAGGGAGAAACACCATATATTTT. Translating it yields CASSPWAGTGRNTIYF. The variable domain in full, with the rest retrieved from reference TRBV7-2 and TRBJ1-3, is GAGVSQSPSNKVTEKGKDVELRCDPISGHTALYWYRQSLGQGLEFLIYFQGNSAPDKSGLPSDRFSAERTGGSVSTLTIQRTQQEDSAVYLCASSPWAGTGRNTIYFGEGSWLTVV.

CDR3 in DNA: TGTGCCAGCAGCGCGGGGGCATGGTCACCCCTCCACTTT. Its protein is CASSAGAWSPLHF. This rearrangement joins TRBV14 to TRBJ1-6; tentative D call: TRBD1 (6 bases). The germline V gene encodes CDR1 SGHDN and CDR2 FVKESK. This CDR3 has 13 residues. Trimming took off 5 bases at V and 10 bases at J, with 12 bases between the two ends.

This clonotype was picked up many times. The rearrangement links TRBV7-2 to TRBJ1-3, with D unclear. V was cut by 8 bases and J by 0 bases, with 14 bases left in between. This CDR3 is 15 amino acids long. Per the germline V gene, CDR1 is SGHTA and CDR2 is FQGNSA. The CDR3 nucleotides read TGTGCCAGCGAAACGAATATTAACTCTGGAAACACCATATATTTT. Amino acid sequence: CASETNINSGNTIYF.

The CDR3 region has the DNA TGTGCCAGCAGTGAAGCTAGCGGGGGGGCCGGCTACAATGAGCAGTTCTTC. Its protein product is CASSEASGGAGYNEQFF. The V call is TRBV6-2 or TRBV6-3, the J call TRBJ2-1; 12 bases line up with TRBD2. The CDR3 consists of 17 residues. The J segment lost 3 bases and the V segment lost 5 bases, leaving 8 bases of the junction unmatched. Germline CDR1 MNHEY, CDR2 SVGEGT.

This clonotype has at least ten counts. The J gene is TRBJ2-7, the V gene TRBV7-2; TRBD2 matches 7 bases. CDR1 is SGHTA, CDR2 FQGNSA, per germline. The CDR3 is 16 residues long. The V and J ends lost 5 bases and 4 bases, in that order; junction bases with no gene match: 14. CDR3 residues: CASSPSRLAGKYEQYF. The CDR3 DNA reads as TGTGCCAGCAGCCCTAGCCGACTAGCAGGGAAGTACGAGCAGTACTTC.

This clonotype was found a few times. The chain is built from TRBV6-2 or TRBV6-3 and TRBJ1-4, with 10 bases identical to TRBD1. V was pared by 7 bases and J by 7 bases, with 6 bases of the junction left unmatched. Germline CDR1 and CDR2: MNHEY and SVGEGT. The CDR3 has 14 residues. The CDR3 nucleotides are TGTGCCAGCAAACGGGACAGGGGAAGTGAAAAACTGTTTTTT. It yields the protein CASKRDRGSEKLFF.

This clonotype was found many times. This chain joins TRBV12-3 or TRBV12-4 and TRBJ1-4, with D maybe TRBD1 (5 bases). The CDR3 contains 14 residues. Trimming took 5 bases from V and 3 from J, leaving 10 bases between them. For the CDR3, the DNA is TGTGCCAGCAGTCAGACAGCCGCTAATGAAAAACTGTTTTTT. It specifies CASSQTAANEKLFF.

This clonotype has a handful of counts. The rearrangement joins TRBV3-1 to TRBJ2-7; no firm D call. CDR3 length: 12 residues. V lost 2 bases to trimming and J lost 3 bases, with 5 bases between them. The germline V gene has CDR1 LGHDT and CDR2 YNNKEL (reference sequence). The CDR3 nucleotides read TGTGCCAGCAGCCAAACGATCTACGAGCAGTACTTC. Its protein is CASSQTIYEQYF.

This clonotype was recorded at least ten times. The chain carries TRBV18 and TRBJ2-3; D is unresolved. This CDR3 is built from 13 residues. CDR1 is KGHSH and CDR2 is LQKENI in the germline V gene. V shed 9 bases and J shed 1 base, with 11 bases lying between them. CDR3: CASTRGRTDTQYF. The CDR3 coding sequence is TGTGCCAGTACCCGAGGACGCACAGATACGCAGTATTTT.

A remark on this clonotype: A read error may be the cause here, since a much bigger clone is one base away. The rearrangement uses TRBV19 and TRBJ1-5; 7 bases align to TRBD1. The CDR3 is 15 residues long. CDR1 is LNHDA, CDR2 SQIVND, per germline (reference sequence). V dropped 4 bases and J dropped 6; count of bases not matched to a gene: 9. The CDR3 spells CASSTRDRQSQPQHF. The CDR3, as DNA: TGTGCCAGTAGTACGCGGGACAGACAAAGTCAGCCCCAGCATTTT.

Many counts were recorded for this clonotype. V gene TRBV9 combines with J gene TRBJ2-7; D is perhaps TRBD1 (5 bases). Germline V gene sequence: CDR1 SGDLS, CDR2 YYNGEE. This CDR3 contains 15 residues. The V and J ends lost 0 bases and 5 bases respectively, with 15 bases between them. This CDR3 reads CASSVEAGLRDEQYF. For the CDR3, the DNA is TGTGCCAGCAGCGTAGAGGCAGGGCTTCGGGACGAGCAGTACTTC.

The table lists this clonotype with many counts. CDR3 sequence (DNA): TGTGCCAGCAGCTTGACGGTGAATTCACCCCTCCACTTT. This sequence encodes CASSLTVNSPLHF. V and J are TRBV5-5 and TRBJ1-6; the D is unclear. This CDR3 contains 13 residues. V was clipped by 1 base and J by 7 bases, with 6 bases between them. From germline, CDR1 is SGHKS and CDR2 YYEKEE (reference sequence).

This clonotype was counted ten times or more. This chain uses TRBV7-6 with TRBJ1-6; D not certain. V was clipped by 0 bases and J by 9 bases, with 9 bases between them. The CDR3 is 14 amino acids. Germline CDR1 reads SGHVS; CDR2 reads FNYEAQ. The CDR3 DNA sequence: TGTGCCAGCAGCTTAGCCCAAGAGGGTTCACCCCTCCACTTT. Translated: CASSLAQEGSPLHF.